The T cell receptor beta chain under discussion was sequenced for a study of vaccination and CD4 T cells after COVID-19. General observations from the study: Counts of SARS-CoV-2-reactive clonotypes had a median that went from 21 to 38, a nonsignificant change. With convalescent patients, a median approximately 90% of reactive clones emerged solely after vaccination.

The study sequenced cultured CD4+ T cell DNA using the Oncomine TCR Beta short-read assay. From CD4+ T cells that had been cultured, genomic DNA was extracted. TCRdb re-called the PCR reads through MiXCR, storing one row per CDR3 protein. Among about 13,000 distinct CDR3 sequences listed, under 65% were seen once. This clonotype came up once. The target antigen is unknown. Treatment: approximately 9-day PBMC culture with coronavirus spike peptide pools or control peptides (ViraFEST assay). The V and J ends lost 7 bases and 0 bases respectively, with 7 bases between them. The length of the CDR3 is 13 residues. Germline assignment: CDR1 MNHNS and CDR2 SASEGT.

This TCR came from a human donor who had recovered from COVID-19. This chain joins TRBV6-1 and TRBJ1-3; D not resolved. Material for sequencing was CD4+ T cells from blood, cultured in vitro. The CDR3 DNA reads TGTGCCAGCACGAGGAGCTCTGGAAACACCATATATTTT. It encodes CASTRSSGNTIYF.